The clone carrying this TCR beta chain was counted only a few times. Antigen unknown. Every isolated RNA sample was fully reverse transcribed, so sequencing captured expressed TCRB transcripts. Using immunoSEQ multiplex PCR, the repertoire was profiled, and TCRdb retains in-frame clones only, with some absent. The sample has around 180,000 clones; around 13% are singletons. This sample was included in a study of beta chain features in type 1 diabetes. Study-level results: VDJ junctions in type 1 diabetes patients carried more deletions and fewer insertions.

Only one heparinised blood draw was taken per donor, and its volume averaged about 120 mL. Sorting gave populations that all exceeded 95% purity. V dropped 2 bases and J dropped 2; count of bases not matched to a gene: 6. The CDR3 has 15 amino acids. Germline V gives CDR1 SQVTM, CDR2 ANQGSEA. The sequence was collected from a woman younger than 30 in good health. This sequence joins TRBV29-1 and TRBJ2-3; 8 bases map to TRBD1. Material for sequencing was central memory CD4+ T cells from blood. CDR3: CSVETGTGDTDTQYF. DNA for the CDR3: TGCAGCGTTGAAACCGGGACAGGCGACACAGATACGCAGTATTTT.